This T cell receptor (beta chain) was found in a study of Ad26.COV2.S vaccination and SARS-CoV-2 variants. Study summary: Ad26.COV2.S, an intramuscular injection, was given once or twice 56 days apart.

V was shortened by 2 bases and J by 3 bases, with 28 bases between the two germline ends. Looked up from germline, CDR1 is MNHEY and CDR2 is SVGEGT. The CDR3 length is 20 residues. As for treatment: some 20 received Ad26.COV2.S at low or high dose, single or two shots; 5 received placebo; per-sample allocation not given. It was on day 63 after the first vaccine or placebo injection that samples were taken. The data were produced by immunoSEQ multiplex PCR, yet TCRdb's version contains in-frame clones alone and is incomplete. The sample carries about 440,000 clones, less than 95% recorded once. This receptor was obtained from a person aged 18-65 years who received the Ad26.COV2.S COVID-19 vaccine or a placebo. The sample here was peripheral blood, taken in a trial of Ad26.COV2.S vaccine versus placebo. The V and J genes are TRBV6-2 or TRBV6-3 and TRBJ2-5; D is possibly TRBD2 (6 bases). The chain's CDR3 is CASSYPGTVIPGRIEETQYF. The CDR3 DNA reads TGTGCCAGCAGTTACCCCGGGACCGTCATCCCTGGGAGGATTGAAGAGACCCAGTACTTC.